The rows below give T cell receptor beta chains drawn from one sample of a study of blood T cell repertoires in COVID-19. Sequencing used immunoSEQ multiplex PCR; TCRdb keeps in-frame clones, though not all of them. The profile shows approximately 200,000 clones, about 86% of them singletons. The sequenced sample consisted of PBMCs or T cells enriched from blood (not recorded which). The receptors were gathered from a woman aged 25-40 years who had been exposed to COVID-19. Both conserved end residues are part of each CDR3. Where a row states a size, it is once, few, many or the class of an expanded clone; other rows omit it.

J gene	clone size	V gene	CDR3 protein
TRBJ1-1	NA	TRBV7-8	CASSSVGDGLYTEAFF
TRBJ2-2	NA	TRBV27	CASSPGITGELFF
TRBJ2-2	NA	TRBV27	CASRHRGLAGGTGELFF
TRBJ1-1	NA	TRBV7-6	CASSSGWGDEAFF
TRBJ1-1	NA	TRBV5-1	CASGTGVRGAEAFF
TRBJ2-3	NA	TRBV6-5	CASSYDAGQDTQYF
TRBJ1-2	once	TRBV5-1	CASSSTPSNYGYTF
TRBJ1-4	NA	TRBV7-9	CASSFPAGSNEKLFF
TRBJ1-1	NA	TRBV12-3/TRBV12-4	CASSFATAGKAFF
TRBJ2-2	NA	TRBV10-3	CAISDPKGAKGEGGELFF
TRBJ1-4	NA	TRBV5-5	CASSLRRGEGNEKLFF
TRBJ2-2	NA	TRBV5-5	CASSLGPRRGAGTGELFF
TRBJ1-2	NA	TRBV20-1	CSASPGGRRYTF
TRBJ2-5	NA	TRBV6-5	CASSYAGAPGTQYF
TRBJ1-2	NA	TRBV6-6	CASSPQPGQGVRGGGYTF
TRBJ1-2	NA	TRBV23-1	CASSQEAYRDPTSHYGYTF
TRBJ1-4	NA	TRBV30	CAWSVDRTKKLFF
TRBJ1-1	NA	TRBV6-5	CATCPGTANTEAFF
TRBJ2-3	NA	TRBV19	CASNPGTSGENTDTQYF
TRBJ1-1	NA	TRBV30	CAWSADRNTEAFF
TRBJ2-1	NA	TRBV6-5	CASTPSRHEQFF
TRBJ1-2	few	TRBV19	CASTGGIRYGYTF
TRBJ1-1	NA	TRBV4-2	CASSQEYRLNTEAFF
TRBJ1-1	NA	TRBV2	CASSELSRGNTEAFF
TRBJ2-1	NA	TRBV13	CASSGLADSYNEQFF
TRBJ2-7	NA	TRBV3-1/TRBV3-2	CASNPSAGTGAEQYF
TRBJ1-6	once	TRBV7-8	CASSPSLAGGKYNSPLHF
TRBJ2-2	NA	TRBV11-3	CASSLEARGLATNTGELFF
TRBJ2-7	NA	TRBV7-6	CASSLAGTGNEQYF
TRBJ2-5	NA	TRBV7-3	CASSSSGTGKETQYF
TRBJ2-3	once	TRBV30	CAWSNWRGAGDTQYF
TRBJ1-2	NA	TRBV3-1/TRBV3-2	CASSHTGGYTF
TRBJ1-2	NA	TRBV5-4	CASSLGLPGGLGGYTF
TRBJ1-1	NA	TRBV12-3/TRBV12-4	CASSLERGRIAFF
TRBJ1-3	NA	TRBV2	CACSGSLSGNTIYF
TRBJ2-7	NA	TRBV6-5	CASSYLGDRGTIEQYF
TRBJ1-5	few	TRBV6-4	CAIWTGNQPQHF
TRBJ2-1	NA	TRBV9	CASSVAGGAPYNEQFF
TRBJ1-2	few	TRBV3-1/TRBV3-2	CASSQSVDGYTF
TRBJ1-2	NA	TRBV30	CAWRGRDSSRGGGYTF
TRBJ1-1	NA	TRBV7-9	CASSPDSFTEAFF
TRBJ1-3	NA	TRBV30	CAWRDSFSGNTIYF
TRBJ1-2	once	TRBV19	CASSSLEGLYGYTF